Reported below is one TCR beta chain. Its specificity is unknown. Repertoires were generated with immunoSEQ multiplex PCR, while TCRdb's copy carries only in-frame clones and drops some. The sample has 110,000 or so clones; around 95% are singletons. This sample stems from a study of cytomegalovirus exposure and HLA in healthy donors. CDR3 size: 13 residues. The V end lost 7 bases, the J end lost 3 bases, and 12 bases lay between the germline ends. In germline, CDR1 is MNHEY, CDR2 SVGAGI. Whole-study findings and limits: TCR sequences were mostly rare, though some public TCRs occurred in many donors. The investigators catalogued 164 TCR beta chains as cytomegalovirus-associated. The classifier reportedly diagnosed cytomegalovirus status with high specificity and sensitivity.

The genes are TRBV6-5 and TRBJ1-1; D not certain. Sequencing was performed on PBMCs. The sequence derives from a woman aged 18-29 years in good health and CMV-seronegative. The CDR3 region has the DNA TGTGCCAGCACCGTCTCCAGTTACACTGAAGCTTTCTTT. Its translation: CASTVSSYTEAFF.